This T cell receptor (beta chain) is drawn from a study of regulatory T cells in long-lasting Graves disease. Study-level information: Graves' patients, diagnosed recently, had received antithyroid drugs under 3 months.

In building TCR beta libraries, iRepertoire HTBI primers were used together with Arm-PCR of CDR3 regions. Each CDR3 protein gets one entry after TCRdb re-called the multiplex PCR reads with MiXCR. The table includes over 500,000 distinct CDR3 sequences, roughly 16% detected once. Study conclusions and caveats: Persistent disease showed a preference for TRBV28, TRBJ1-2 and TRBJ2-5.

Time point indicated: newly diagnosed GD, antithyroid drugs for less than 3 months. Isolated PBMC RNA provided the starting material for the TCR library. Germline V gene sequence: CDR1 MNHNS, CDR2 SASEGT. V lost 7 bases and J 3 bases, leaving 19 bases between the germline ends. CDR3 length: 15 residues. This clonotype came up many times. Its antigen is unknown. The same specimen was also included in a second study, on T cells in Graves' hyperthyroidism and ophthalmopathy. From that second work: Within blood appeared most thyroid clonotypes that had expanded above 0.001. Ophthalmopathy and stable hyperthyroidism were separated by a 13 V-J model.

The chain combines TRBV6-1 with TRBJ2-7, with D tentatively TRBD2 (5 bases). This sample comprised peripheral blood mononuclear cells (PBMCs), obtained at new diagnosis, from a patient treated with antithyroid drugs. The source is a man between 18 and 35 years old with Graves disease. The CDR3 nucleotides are TGTGCCAGCACCCCAGTCAGCGGATCTTACTACGAGCAGTACTTC. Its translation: CASTPVSGSYYEQYF.